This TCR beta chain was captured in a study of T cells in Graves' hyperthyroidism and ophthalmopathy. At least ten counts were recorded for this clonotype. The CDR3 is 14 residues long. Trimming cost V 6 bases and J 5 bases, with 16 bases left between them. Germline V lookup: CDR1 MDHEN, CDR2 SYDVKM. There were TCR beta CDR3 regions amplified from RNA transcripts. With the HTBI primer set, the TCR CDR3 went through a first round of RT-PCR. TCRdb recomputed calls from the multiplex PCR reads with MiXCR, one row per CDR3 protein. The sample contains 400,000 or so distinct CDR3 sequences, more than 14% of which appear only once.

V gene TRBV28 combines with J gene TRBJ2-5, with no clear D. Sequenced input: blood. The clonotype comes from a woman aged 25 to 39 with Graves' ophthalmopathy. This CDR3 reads CASSLRWPLETQYF. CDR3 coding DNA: TGTGCCAGCAGCCTTAGGTGGCCTCTGGAGACCCAGTACTTC.